This T cell receptor beta chain was recovered during a study of spatial heterogeneity in lung cancer. As regards this clonotype: Its antigen is still unknown. This beta chain lies outside the target of a library built for alpha chains; its clone size means little.

Study findings and constraints: Intratumoral expanded alpha and beta TCR counts were found to track tumor mutation counts.

Trimming took 6 bases from V and 6 from J; bases not matched to a gene: 4. There are 13 residues in the CDR3. Germline lookup yields CDR1 KGHSH and CDR2 LQKENI. Each CDR3 protein gets one entry after TCRdb re-called the 5' RACE reads with MiXCR. The sample contains 5,000 to 7,500 distinct CDR3 sequences, roughly 15% of which appear only once. Time point of the sample: sample taken at primary tumor resection. The sample was lung tumor tissue, taken at surgery. This chain connects TRBV18 to TRBJ2-7, with TRBD1 identical over 11 bases. The receptor's source is a male donor with early-stage non-small cell lung cancer. CDR3 protein: CASSADRGLEQYF. CDR3 bases: TGTGCCAGCTCCGCGGACAGGGGGCTCGAGCAGTACTTC.